What follows are 18 T cell receptor beta chains derived from one specimen sequenced in a study of shared clonotypes between healthy human individuals. Here immunoSEQ multiplex PCR was the method, and the copy in TCRdb shows in-frame clones only, minus some. The sample comprises 2.3 million or so clones, about 92% of which are singletons, and about 0.41% rests with the top ten. The sequenced material came from naive CD4+ T cells from PBMCs. As to subset: CD45RA+ positively selected. These receptors were collected from a man aged 18-30 years in good health. Some clones in this sample may be carry-over from other donors' samples.

The V gene is TRBV6-1, the J gene TRBJ2-3, with TRBD1 matching over 8 bases. The V gene's germline CDR1 is MNHNS and CDR2 SASEGT. V lost 5 bases and J lost 2; bases outside the gene matches: 6. This CDR3 has 15 amino acids. CDR3 sequence reads: CASSKNRGSTDTQYF. The CDR3, as DNA: TGTGCCAGCAGTAAGAACAGGGGGTCCACAGATACGCAGTATTTT.

The rearrangement links TRBV9 to TRBJ2-1, with 10 nucleotides matching TRBD2. Germline lookup yields CDR1 SGDLS and CDR2 YYNGEE. The CDR3 is 16 amino acids. The junction had 8 bases not matched to a gene; V was cut back by 0 bases and J by 8 bases. The CDR3: CASSVVPAGGRDEQFF. The CDR3 DNA reads as TGTGCCAGCAGCGTAGTGCCAGCGGGAGGGAGGGATGAGCAGTTCTTC.

V is TRBV11-1 and J is TRBJ2-7; 10 bases match TRBD2. The V segment lost 0 bases and the J segment 4 bases; nucleotides outside the gene matches: 3. The germline V gene encodes CDR1 SGHAT and CDR2 FQDESV (reference sequence). CDR3 length: 15 residues. CDR3 amino acids: CASSLASGRLYEQYF. CDR3 nucleotides: TGTGCCAGCAGCTTAGCTAGCGGGAGGTTATACGAGCAGTACTTC.

This clone has just one count. V is TRBV23-1 and J is TRBJ1-1; D is uncertain. Being an ORF, TRBV23-1 has a function that is uncertain. V lost 9 bases and J 5 bases, leaving 16 bases between the germline ends. The CDR3 has 13 amino acids. The DNA for the CDR3 is TGCGCCAGGAGCGGGATGGGAGATACTGAAGCTTTCTTT. Translating gives CARSGMGDTEAFF.

The V call is TRBV7-2, the J call TRBJ2-5; 9 nucleotides match TRBD2. Germline assignment: CDR1 SGHTA and CDR2 FQGNSA. The V gene end was trimmed by 4 bases and the J gene end by 5 bases; junction bases not matched to a gene: 11. The CDR3 runs 16 residues. The CDR3 region is CASSSRSAGGGETQYF. The CDR3 bases are TGTGCCAGCAGCTCGAGGTCCGCGGGAGGGGGGGAGACCCAGTACTTC. Full variable domain (remainder filled in from reference TRBV7-2 and TRBJ2-5): GAGVSQSPSNKVTEKGKDVELRCDPISGHTALYWYRQSLGQGLEFLIYFQGNSAPDKSGLPSDRFSAERTGGSVSTLTIQRTQQEDSAVYLCASSSRSAGGGETQYFGPGTRLLVL.

This clone was detected only a few times. V usage is TRBV7-9 and J usage is TRBJ1-1; D is possibly TRBD1 (5 bases). With 1 base removed from V and 3 bases from J, the gap between germline ends came to 9 bases. This CDR3 has 14 residues. The germline gives CDR1 SEHNR, CDR2 FQNEAQ (reference sequence). Written as DNA, the CDR3 is TGTGCCAGCAGCTTAGTTGCCAGGGACACTGAAGCTTTCTTT. Protein sequence: CASSLVARDTEAFF.

The rearrangement joins TRBV28 to TRBJ2-7, with D perhaps matching TRBD1 (6 bases). Germline V gene sequence: CDR1 MDHEN, CDR2 SYDVKM. Trimming pared 5 bases from V and 5 bases from J, leaving 22 bases between. The CDR3 spans 16 residues. The DNA for the CDR3 is TGTGCCAGCAGTACGCCTACAGGGATCATTGTCAACGAGCAGTACTTC. This codes for CASSTPTGIIVNEQYF.

This clone showed up just a few times. The V gene is TRBV4-2, the J gene TRBJ1-4, with 9 bases lining up with TRBD1. The CDR3 extends over 15 amino acids. Unmatched junction bases numbered 6, after V lost 4 bases and J lost 6 bases. CDR1 is LGHNA and CDR2 is YNFKEQ in the germline V gene. The CDR3, as DNA: TGTGCCAGCAGCCTCGTGGGACAGGGAGATGAAAAACTGTTTTTT. Translating it yields CASSLVGQGDEKLFF.

The chain has TRBV6-6 and TRBJ2-1; 8 nucleotides align to TRBD2. V was clipped by 0 bases and J by 3 bases; unmatched bases: 1. The CDR3 runs to 15 residues. Germline V gene lookup returns CDR1 MNHNY and CDR2 SVGAGI (reference sequence). The CDR3 nucleotides are TGTGCCAGCAGTTACTCTAGCGGGGACTACAATGAGCAGTTCTTC. This sequence encodes CASSYSSGDYNEQFF.

Concerning this clone itself: Other DNA sequences in this sample translate to the same CDR3. J is TRBJ1-1 and V is TRBV20-1, with no clear D. CDR3 length: 11 residues. V lost 3 bases to trimming and J lost 7 bases, with 9 bases between them. The germline V gene has CDR1 DFQATT and CDR2 SNEGSKA (reference sequence). The CDR3, as DNA: TGCAGTGCTAGTCGAGGGAATGAAGCTTTCTTT. Its translation is CSASRGNEAFF.

This sequence joins TRBV4-1 and TRBJ2-1, with TRBD2 as a possible D gene (6 bases). Between the trimmed V and J ends, which lost 1 base and 8 bases, there was a span of 18 bases. Germline loops: CDR1 MGHRA, CDR2 YSYEKL. CDR3 length: 16 amino acids. The DNA of the CDR3 is TGCGCCAGCAGCCAAGTTGCCAGCGACCGGGGGTATGAGCAGTTCTTC. It translates to CASSQVASDRGYEQFF.

The V and J genes are TRBV15 and TRBJ2-7; perhaps D is TRBD1 or TRBD2 (5 bases each). V was pared by 8 bases and J by 2 bases, with 19 bases between. Germline lookup yields CDR1 LNHNV and CDR2 YYDKDF (reference sequence). The CDR3 has 15 amino acids. The CDR3, as DNA: TGTGCCACCGCTTGGGCCCCTACGGGACCCTACGAGCAGTACTTC. Translated, it gives CATAWAPTGPYEQYF.

The J gene is TRBJ2-7, the V gene TRBV4-1, with 8 bases fitting TRBD1. Germline V gene data show CDR1 as MGHRA and CDR2 as YSYEKL. The CDR3 covers 16 residues. Trimming at V came to 4 bases and at J to 1 base, leaving 9 bases not matched to a gene. CDR3 region: CASSRQRQGSSYEQYF. The CDR3 DNA reads as TGCGCCAGCAGCCGCCAGAGACAGGGGAGTTCCTACGAGCAGTACTTC.

The gene calls are TRBV28 and TRBJ2-3, with 7 bases matching TRBD2. The CDR3 is 16 amino acids. Germline V gene lookup returns CDR1 MDHEN and CDR2 SYDVKM. V lost 4 bases, J lost 1 base, and 8 bases stayed unmatched. CDR3 region: CASSSIASGRTDTQYF. The CDR3 region has the DNA TGTGCCAGCAGTTCTATAGCTAGCGGTCGCACAGATACGCAGTATTTT.

The rearrangement links TRBV2 to TRBJ2-7; 8 bases line up with TRBD1. Trimming took 6 bases from V and 13 from J; bases not matched to a gene: 11. CDR1 and CDR2 (germline): SNHLY, FYNNEI. This CDR3 comprises 12 residues. CDR3 protein: CASSQTGAREYF. CDR3 sequence (DNA): TGTGCCAGCAGCCAGACAGGGGCCAGGGAATACTTC.

V and J are TRBV27 and TRBJ1-4; tentative D call: TRBD1 (5 bases). The CDR3 covers 15 residues. Deletions cut 4 bases from V and 5 bases from J, with 14 bases between. From germline, CDR1 is MNHEY and CDR2 SMNVEV (reference sequence). The CDR3 bases are TGTGCCAGCAGTTCCACCGGGACTTGGAATGAAAAACTGTTTTTT. It specifies CASSSTGTWNEKLFF.

V is TRBV28 and J is TRBJ2-7, with unresolved D. CDR3 length: 11 residues. The V gene lost 7 bases and the J gene lost 3 bases, with 7 bases spanning the gap. Germline V gene lookup returns CDR1 MDHEN and CDR2 SYDVKM. The CDR3 region has the DNA TGTGCCAGCACGAGCTTCTACGAGCAGTACTTC. Encoded protein: CASTSFYEQYF.

The chain recombines TRBV9 with TRBJ1-1; no clear D gene. Germline CDR1 and CDR2: SGDLS and YYNGEE. The length of the CDR3 is 13 residues. V shed 1 base and J shed 8 bases, with 12 bases lying between them. The CDR3 is CASSVRASGEAFF. The CDR3 bases are TGTGCCAGCAGCGTACGGGCCTCGGGGGAAGCTTTCTTT. Combining the CDR3 with reference TRBV9 and TRBJ1-1 gives the whole variable domain DSGVTQTPKHLITATGQRVTLRCSPRSGDLSVYWYQQSLDQGLQFLIQYYNGEERAKGNILERFSAQQFPDLHSELNLSSLELGDSALYFCASSVRASGEAFFGQGTRLTVV.